Sequencing of this TCR beta chain was carried out in a study of T cells in Graves' hyperthyroidism and ophthalmopathy. Background on the study: Once the initial diagnosis was made, peripheral blood was obtained before any treatment.

TCR beta CDR3 region amplification was performed from RNA transcripts. During a first-round RT-PCR of the TCR CDR3, the HTBI primer set was used. TCRdb passed the multiplex PCR reads through MiXCR, listing each CDR3 protein once. The sample carries some 300,000 distinct CDR3 sequences, 15% to 20% recorded once. Clinicians diagnosed patients from clinical symptoms, serum thyroxine and TRAb, thyroid ultrasound and orbital computed tomography. This clonotype was observed a few times. V was pared by 6 bases and J by 4 bases, with 12 bases between. CDR3 length: 14 residues. This chain joins TRBV12-3 or TRBV12-4 and TRBJ2-2; the D call may be TRBD1 or TRBD2 (5 bases each). The sequence was obtained from a man aged 50-59 years with Graves' ophthalmopathy. Sequenced sample: blood. In DNA form, the CDR3 reads TGTGCCAGCAGGCCGGGACCGAGCACCGGGGAGCTGTTTTTT. Residues: CASRPGPSTGELFF.